This TCR beta chain stems from a study of blood T cell repertoires in COVID-19. There are 11 residues in the CDR3. CDR1 and CDR2 (germline): MNHEY, SVGAGI. Trimming cost V 9 bases and J 11 bases, with 16 bases left between them. Profiled with immunoSEQ multiplex PCR; TCRdb holds only in-frame clones, not every one. The sample gives 200,000 to 250,000 clones, roughly 80% of which show up once; approximately 5.1% is in the top ten. The source of this sequence is a woman in her sixties or seventies who had recovered from COVID-19. The sequenced material came from peripheral blood. J is TRBJ1-1 and V is TRBV6-5; a possible D gene is TRBD1 (5 bases). For the CDR3, the DNA is TGTGCCAGTGATTATCAGGGTGTCGCTTTCTTT. Its translation is CASDYQGVAFF.